The next 11 T cell receptor beta chains were all read from a single sample in a study of blood T cell repertoires in COVID-19. Repertoires were generated with immunoSEQ multiplex PCR, while TCRdb's copy carries only in-frame clones and drops some. The sample has about 79,000 clones, around 89% seen once. Material for sequencing was peripheral blood. Receptor source: a man between 65 and 85 years old with active or convalescent COVID-19.

V usage is TRBV2 and J usage is TRBJ2-2; 7 bases agree with TRBD2. With V trimmed by 6 bases and J by 6 bases, 1 base remained unmatched. The length of the CDR3 is 12 residues. Germline CDR1 is SNHLY and CDR2 is FYNNEI. In DNA, the CDR3 is TGTGCCAGCAGGGGAGGGCCCGGGGAGCTGTTTTTT. Translation: CASRGGPGELFF.

This clone was recorded only once. The V and J genes are TRBV18 and TRBJ1-4; perhaps TRBD1 as D (5 bases). CDR3 length: 15 amino acids. The germline gives CDR1 KGHSH, CDR2 LQKENI. Trimming stripped 3 bases from V and 10 bases from J, with 18 bases between. The chain's CDR3 is CASSPSEQRGSKLFF. The CDR3 coding sequence is TGTGCCAGCTCACCTTCGGAACAAAGGGGATCAAAACTGTTTTTT.

This clone was seen only a few times. This chain uses TRBV25-1 with TRBJ1-5, with D perhaps matching TRBD1 (6 bases). This CDR3 has 15 amino acids. V was cut by 2 bases and J by 1 base, with 9 bases left in between. The germline CDR1 and CDR2 sequences are MGHDK and SYGVNS. The CDR3 reads CASSEDRISNQPQHF. In nucleotides, the CDR3 is TGTGCCAGCAGTGAAGACAGGATAAGCAATCAGCCCCAGCATTTT.

The rearrangement joins TRBV24-1 to TRBJ1-2, with 12 nucleotides matching TRBD1. This CDR3 is built from 16 residues. CDR1 and CDR2 (germline): KGHDR, SFDVKD. The trim removed 3 bases at V and 5 bases at J, leaving 6 bases unmatched. The CDR3 nucleotides read TGTGCCACCAGTGATAGGGGACAGGGGGCGTTTTATGGCTACACCTTC. Translating gives CATSDRGQGAFYGYTF.

With regard to this clone: Germline and junction disagree at one end, which may indicate a read error. The V and J genes are TRBV7-9 and TRBJ1-1; D may be TRBD1 (6 bases). The V gene's germline CDR1 is SEHNR and CDR2 FQNEAQ (reference sequence). The CDR3 contains 12 residues. The CDR3 bases are TGTGCCAGCAGCCTCACCGGGACAAGGCCCACTTTT. Protein product: CASSLTGTRPTF.

The CDR3 region is CATKLEGRRSGNTIYF. In nucleotides, the CDR3 is TGTGCCACCAAGCTGGAGGGCAGACGCTCTGGAAACACCATATATTTT. This chain joins TRBV24-1 and TRBJ1-3; D ambiguous. V was trimmed by 8 bases and J by 0 bases, leaving 16 bases between them. Germline CDR1 KGHDR, CDR2 SFDVKD. This CDR3 has 16 amino acids.

This clone was recorded once. V gene TRBV9 combines with J gene TRBJ2-5, with 8 bases aligning to TRBD2. CDR1 is SGDLS, CDR2 YYNGEE, per germline. The CDR3 is made up of 17 amino acids. V lost 2 bases to trimming and J lost 5 bases; unmatched junction nucleotides: 14. The CDR3 DNA sequence: TGTGCCAGCAGCGTCAGCGGGTTGACTAGCGTACCTGAGACCCAGTACTTC. It specifies CASSVSGLTSVPETQYF.

This chain connects TRBV12-3 or TRBV12-4 to TRBJ1-1, with a weak D call TRBD1 (6 bases). Trimming left V 6 bases short and J 1 base short, with 6 bases between. The CDR3 contains 12 residues. Written as DNA, the CDR3 is TGTGCCAGCAGACAGGGGAACACTGAAGCTTTCTTT. It encodes CASRQGNTEAFF.

The chain carries TRBV6-1 and TRBJ1-6; 9 positions agree with TRBD1. CDR3 length: 16 residues. From germline, CDR1 is MNHNS and CDR2 SASEGT. V trimming: 4 bases; J trimming: 5 bases; junction bases outside the gene matches: 6. The CDR3 DNA reads TGTGCCAGCAGTGGCCCCGGGACAGGGCATAATTCACCCCTCCACTTT. This gives the protein CASSGPGTGHNSPLHF.

A word on this clone: An end of the junction does not agree with germline; a read error may underlie this. The CDR3 DNA reads TGTGCCAGCAGTTCGGGGACTAGCACAGATAGGCAGTATTTT. Translating it yields CASSSGTSTDRQYF. V usage is TRBV28 and J usage is TRBJ2-3; TRBD2 matches at 9 bases. CDR1 is MDHEN, CDR2 SYDVKM, per germline. CDR3 length: 14 amino acids.

The gene calls are TRBV7-8 and TRBJ2-4; 11 nucleotides align to TRBD1. The junction had 8 bases not matched to a gene; V was cut back by 2 bases and J by 5 bases. Germline V lookup: CDR1 SGHVS, CDR2 FQNEAQ. This CDR3 spans 17 amino acids. CDR3 DNA sequence: TGTGCCAGCAGCTTATGGGGACCGGGACAGGGGGAAAACATTCAGTACTTC. Its protein product is CASSLWGPGQGENIQYF.